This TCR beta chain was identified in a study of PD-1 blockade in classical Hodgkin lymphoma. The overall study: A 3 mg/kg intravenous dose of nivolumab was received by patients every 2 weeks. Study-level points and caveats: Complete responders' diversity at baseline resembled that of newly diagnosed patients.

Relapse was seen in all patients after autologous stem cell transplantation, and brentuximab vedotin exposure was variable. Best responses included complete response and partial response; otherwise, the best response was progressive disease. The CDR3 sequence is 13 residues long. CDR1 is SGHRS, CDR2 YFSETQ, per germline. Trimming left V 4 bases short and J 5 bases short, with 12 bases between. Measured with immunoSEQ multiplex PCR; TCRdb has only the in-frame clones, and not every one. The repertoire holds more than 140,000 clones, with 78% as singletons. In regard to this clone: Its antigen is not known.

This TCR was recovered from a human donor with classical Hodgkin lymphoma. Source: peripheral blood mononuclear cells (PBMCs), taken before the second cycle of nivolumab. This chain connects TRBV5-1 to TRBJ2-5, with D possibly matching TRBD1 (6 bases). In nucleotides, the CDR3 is TGCGCCAGCAGCGCGACAGGCCTTGAGACCCAGTACTTC. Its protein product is CASSATGLETQYF.